These 3 T cell receptor beta chains were sequenced from one sample in a study of CXCR3-negative and CXCR3-positive naive CD8 T cells. Each TRB cDNA library was prepared by 5' RACE (with UMI labels). TCRdb reprocessed the 5' RACE reads, with one entry per CDR3 protein and no DNA. The repertoire table contains 70,000 to 95,000 distinct CDR3 sequences. The sequenced material came from naive CXCR3- CD8+ T cells from blood. Regarding subset: CD45RO-CCR7+CD27+CD95- naive CD8+ T cells lacking CXCR3 (TNR3-). The receptors shown here come from a human donor in good health. Some clones in this sample may be carry-over from other donors' samples.

CDR3 region: CASNYPRDPVNYGYTF. The chain is built from TRBV7-9 and TRBJ1-2; TCRdb picks TRBD1, but there is no DNA to check that call. Germline loops: CDR1 SEHNR, CDR2 FQNEAQ (reference sequence). The CDR3 contains 16 residues.

The chain employs TRBV18 and TRBJ2-1; TCRdb reports TRBD1, a call that lacks DNA to check it against. This CDR3 is built from 12 residues. CDR1 is KGHSH, CDR2 LQKENI, per germline. CDR3 amino acids: CASSPGGDEQFF.

The gene calls are TRBV20-1 and TRBJ2-1. The germline CDR1 and CDR2 sequences are DFQATT and SNEGSKA (reference sequence). This CDR3 is built from 15 residues. The CDR3 is CSARGLAESYNEQFF.